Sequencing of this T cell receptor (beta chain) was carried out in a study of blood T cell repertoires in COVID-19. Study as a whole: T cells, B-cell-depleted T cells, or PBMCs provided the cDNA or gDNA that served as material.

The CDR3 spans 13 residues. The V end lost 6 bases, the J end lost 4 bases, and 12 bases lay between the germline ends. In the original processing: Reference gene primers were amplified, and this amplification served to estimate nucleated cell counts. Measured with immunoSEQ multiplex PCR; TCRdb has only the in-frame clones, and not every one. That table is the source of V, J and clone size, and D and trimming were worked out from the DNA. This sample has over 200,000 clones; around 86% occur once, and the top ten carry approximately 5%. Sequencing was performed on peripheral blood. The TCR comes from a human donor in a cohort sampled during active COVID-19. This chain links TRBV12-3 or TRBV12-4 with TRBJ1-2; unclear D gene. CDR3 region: CASRPTALYGYTF. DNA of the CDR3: TGTGCCAGCAGACCAACTGCGCTCTATGGCTACACCTTC.